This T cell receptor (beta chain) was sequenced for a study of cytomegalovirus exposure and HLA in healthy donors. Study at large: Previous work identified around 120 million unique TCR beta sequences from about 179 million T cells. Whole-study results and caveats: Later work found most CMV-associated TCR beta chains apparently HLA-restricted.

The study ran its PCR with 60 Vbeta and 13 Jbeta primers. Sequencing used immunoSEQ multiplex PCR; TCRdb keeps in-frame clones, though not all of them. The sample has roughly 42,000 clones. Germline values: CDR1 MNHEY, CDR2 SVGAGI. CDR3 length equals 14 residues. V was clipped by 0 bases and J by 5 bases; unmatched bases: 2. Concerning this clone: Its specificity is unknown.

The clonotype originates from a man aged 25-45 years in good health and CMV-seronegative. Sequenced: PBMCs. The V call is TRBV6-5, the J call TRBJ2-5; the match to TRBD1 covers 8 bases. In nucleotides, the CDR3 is TGTGCCAGCAGTTACTCCGACAGGGGTGAGACCCAGTACTTC. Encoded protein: CASSYSDRGETQYF.